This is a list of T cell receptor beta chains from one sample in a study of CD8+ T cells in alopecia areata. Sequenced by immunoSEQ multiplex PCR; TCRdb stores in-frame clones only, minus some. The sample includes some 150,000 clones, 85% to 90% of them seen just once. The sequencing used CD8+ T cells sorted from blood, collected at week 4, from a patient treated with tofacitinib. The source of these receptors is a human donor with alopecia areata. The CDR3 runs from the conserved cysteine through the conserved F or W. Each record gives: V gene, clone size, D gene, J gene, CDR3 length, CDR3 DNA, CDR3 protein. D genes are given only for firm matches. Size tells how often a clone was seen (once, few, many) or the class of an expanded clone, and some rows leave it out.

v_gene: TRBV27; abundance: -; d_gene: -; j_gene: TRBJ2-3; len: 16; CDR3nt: TGTGCCAGCAGTCAACTACCGGGAGCCCTTTCGGATACGCAGTATTTT; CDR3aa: CASSQLPGALSDTQYF
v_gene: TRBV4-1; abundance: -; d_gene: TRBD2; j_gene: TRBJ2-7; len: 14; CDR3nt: TGCGCCAGCAGCCAATGGGAGGGGAACTACGAGCAGTACTTC; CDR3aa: CASSQWEGNYEQYF
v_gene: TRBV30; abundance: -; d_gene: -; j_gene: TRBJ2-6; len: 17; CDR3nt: TGTGCCTGGAGGTGGGGAGCTTCTAGCTCTGGGGCCAACGTCCTGACTTTC; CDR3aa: CAWRWGASSSGANVLTF
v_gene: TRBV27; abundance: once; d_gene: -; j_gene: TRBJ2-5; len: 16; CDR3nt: TGTGCCAGCAGTTCCCTATTACAGGCCGCGGGAGAGACCCAGTACTTC; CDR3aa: CASSSLLQAAGETQYF
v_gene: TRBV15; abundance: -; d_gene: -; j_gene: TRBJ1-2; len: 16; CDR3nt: TGTGCCACCAGCAGAGATGCGGGACGTCCGAACTATGGCTACACCTTC; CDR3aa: CATSRDAGRPNYGYTF
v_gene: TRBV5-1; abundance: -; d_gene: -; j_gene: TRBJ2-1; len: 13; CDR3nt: TGCGCCAGCAGCTTGAGGGGAGACAATGAGCAGTTCTTC; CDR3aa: CASSLRGDNEQFF
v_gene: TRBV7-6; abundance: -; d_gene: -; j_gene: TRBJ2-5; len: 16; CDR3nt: TGTGCCAGCAGCTCCTTGACGGCAGCGAACCAAGAGACCCAGTACTTC; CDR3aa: CASSSLTAANQETQYF
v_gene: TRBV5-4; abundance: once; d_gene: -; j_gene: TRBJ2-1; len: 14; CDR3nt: TGTGCCAGCAGCCCTGGGCTAGGGATCCATGAGCAGTTCTTC; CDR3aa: CASSPGLGIHEQFF
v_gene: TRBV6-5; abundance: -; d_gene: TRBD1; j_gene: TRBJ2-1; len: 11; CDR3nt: TGTGCCAGCAGAACAGGGGGAGAGCAGTTCTTC; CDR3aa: CASRTGGEQFF
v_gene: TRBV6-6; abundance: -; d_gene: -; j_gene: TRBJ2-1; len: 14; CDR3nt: TGTGCCAGCAGTTATTGGCCAGGGAACAATGAGCAGTTCTTC; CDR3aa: CASSYWPGNNEQFF
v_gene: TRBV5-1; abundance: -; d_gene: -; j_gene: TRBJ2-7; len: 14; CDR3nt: TGCGCCAGCAGCCAGACAGGACCCCCCTACGAGCAGTACTTC; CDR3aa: CASSQTGPPYEQYF
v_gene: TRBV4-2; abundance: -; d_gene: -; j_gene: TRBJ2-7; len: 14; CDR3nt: TGTGCCAGCAGCCCCAGGACAGACACCTACGAGCAGTACTTC; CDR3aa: CASSPRTDTYEQYF
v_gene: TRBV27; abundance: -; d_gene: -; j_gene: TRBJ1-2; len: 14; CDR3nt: TGTGCCAGCAGTTTTGGAGGGTTTGACTATGGCTACACCTTC; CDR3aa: CASSFGGFDYGYTF
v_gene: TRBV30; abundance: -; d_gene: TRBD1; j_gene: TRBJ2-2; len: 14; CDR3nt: TGTGCCTGGAGTGTTACAGGGGACACCGGGGAGCTGTTTTTT; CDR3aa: CAWSVTGDTGELFF
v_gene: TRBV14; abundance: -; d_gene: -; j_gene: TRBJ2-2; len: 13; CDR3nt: TGTGCCAGCAGCTACCAGGACACCGGGGAGCTGTTTTTT; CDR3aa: CASSYQDTGELFF
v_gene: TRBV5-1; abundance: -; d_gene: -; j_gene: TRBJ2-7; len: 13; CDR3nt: TGCGCCAGCAGCTTGGAATTCGGCTACGAGCAGTACTTC; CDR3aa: CASSLEFGYEQYF
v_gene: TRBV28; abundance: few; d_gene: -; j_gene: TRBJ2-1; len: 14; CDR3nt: TGTGCCAGCAGTTTGGGCGGGCCGTACAATGAGCAGTTCTTC; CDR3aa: CASSLGGPYNEQFF
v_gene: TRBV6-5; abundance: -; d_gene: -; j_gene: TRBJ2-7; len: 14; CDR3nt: TGTGCCAGCAGTTACTCGGCCCCCTCCTACGAGCAGTACTTC; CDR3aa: CASSYSAPSYEQYF
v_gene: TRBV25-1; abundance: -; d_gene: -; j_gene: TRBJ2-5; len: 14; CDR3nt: TGTGCCAGCAGTGATTTCGCGGGCCAAGAGACCCAGTACTTC; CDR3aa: CASSDFAGQETQYF
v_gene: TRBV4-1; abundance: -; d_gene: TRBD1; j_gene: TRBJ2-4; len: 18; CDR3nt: TGCGCCAGCAGCCAAGAAGGGGACAGGGCTCTAGCCAAAAACATTCAGTACTTC; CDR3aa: CASSQEGDRALAKNIQYF
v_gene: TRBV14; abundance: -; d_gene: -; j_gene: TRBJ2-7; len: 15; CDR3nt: TGTGCCAGCAGCCAAGATCTAGGCGGGTCCTACGAGCAGTACTTC; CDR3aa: CASSQDLGGSYEQYF
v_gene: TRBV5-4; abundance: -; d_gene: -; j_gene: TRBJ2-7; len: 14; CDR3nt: TGTGCCAGCAGCCTTCAGACAGGAAACTACGAGCAGTACTTC; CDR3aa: CASSLQTGNYEQYF
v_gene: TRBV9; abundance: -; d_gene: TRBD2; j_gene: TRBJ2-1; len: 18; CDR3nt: TGTGCCAGCAGCGTAGATCCCCGCGGGAGGGCCAACATTGATTGGCAGTTCTTC; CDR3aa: CASSVDPRGRANIDWQFF